These T cell receptor beta chains were read from a single sample in a study of a mutant IDH1 vaccine in newly diagnosed glioma. TCRdb's table, derived via immunoSEQ multiplex PCR, lists solely in-frame clones and lacks some. The data hold 75,000 to 80,000 clones, with 91% observed a single time. Their specific antigens are unknown. Source: PBMCs, taken from a glioma patient whose treatment included an IDH1 peptide vaccine. These receptors came from a woman in her forties or fifties with glioma. The CDR3 runs from the conserved cysteine through the conserved F or W. A D gene is named only where the DNA matches it firmly. Some rows mark clone size as missing; the rest say once, few, many or name a class of expanded clone.

TRBD2,NA,TRBJ2-1,TRBV5-1,CASSLGLAGINEQFF,TGCGCCAGCAGCTTGGGGCTAGCGGGAATAAATGAGCAGTTCTTC
NA,NA,TRBJ1-4,TRBV11-2,CASSLFTWPNEKLFF,TGTGCCAGCAGCTTATTTACCTGGCCTAATGAAAAACTGTTTTTT
NA,few,TRBJ2-1,TRBV18,CASSVPGSQINNEQFF,TGTGCCAGCTCAGTGCCCGGGTCCCAAATAAACAATGAGCAGTTCTTC
NA,NA,TRBJ1-5,TRBV21-1,CASSARTGRRGNSNQPQHF,TGTGCCAGCAGCGCCCGGACAGGCCGACGGGGGAATAGCAATCAGCCCCAGCATTTT
TRBD2,NA,TRBJ2-7,TRBV28,CASSLSGTPGSWGIVGQHF,TGTGCCAGCAGTCTCAGCGGGACCCCGGGATCGTGGGGAATAGTGGGGCAGCACTTC
NA,once,TRBJ2-4,TRBV7-9,CASSFISGDLNIQYF,TGTGCCAGCAGCTTTATCTCCGGGGACCTAAACATTCAGTACTTC
NA,once,TRBJ2-2,TRBV7-2,CASNKGPGDPGTSTGELFF,TGTGCCAGCAACAAAGGTCCCGGGGACCCGGGGACGAGCACCGGGGAGCTGTTTTTT
TRBD1,NA,TRBJ2-2,TRBV7-9,CASSFPTGKNTGELFF,TGTGCCAGCAGCTTCCCGACAGGGAAGAACACCGGGGAGCTGTTTTTT
NA,many,TRBJ1-1,TRBV11-2,CASSLEFGRKYTEAFF,TGTGCCAGCAGCTTAGAATTCGGCAGAAAATACACTGAAGCTTTCTTT
NA,NA,TRBJ1-5,TRBV18,CASSPREGSQHF,TGTGCCAGCTCACCAAGGGAGGGTTCCCAGCATTTT
TRBD1,NA,TRBJ1-2,TRBV5-1,CASSLTGEDYGYTF,TGCGCCAGCAGCTTGACAGGGGAAGACTATGGCTACACCTTC
NA,few,TRBJ2-3,TRBV5-4,CASSLAGVRPDTQYF,TGTGCCAGCAGCTTGGCCGGTGTACGGCCAGATACGCAGTATTTT
TRBD1,NA,TRBJ2-4,TRBV6-6,CASSDVGQGINIQYF,TGTGCCAGCAGTGACGTGGGACAGGGAATAAACATTCAGTACTTC
TRBD2,NA,TRBJ2-3,TRBV5-6,CASSPDTSGRLYTQYF,TGTGCCAGCAGCCCCGATACTAGCGGGAGGTTATATACGCAGTATTTT
NA,NA,TRBJ2-1,TRBV7-7,CASSLMASPYNEQFF,TGTGCTAGCAGCTTAATGGCTAGTCCCTACAATGAGCAGTTCTTC
TRBD1,NA,TRBJ2-7,TRBV5-1,CASSLRQGSSYEQYF,TGCGCCAGCAGCTTAAGACAGGGAAGCTCCTACGAGCAGTACTTC
NA,NA,TRBJ1-4,TRBV28,CASSSGPGKLFF,TGTGCCAGCAGTTCCGGGCCGGGAAAACTGTTTTTT
TRBD2,NA,TRBJ2-2,TRBV2,CASERTSGRRTGELFF,TGTGCCAGCGAGAGGACTAGCGGGAGAAGAACCGGGGAGCTGTTTTTT
NA,NA,TRBJ2-7,TRBV29-1,CSVTTGLAEQYF,TGCAGCGTTACTACAGGGTTGGCCGAGCAGTACTTC
NA,once,TRBJ2-5,TRBV12-5,CASGPRGGETQYF,TGTGCTAGTGGTCCCCGGGGTGGAGAGACCCAGTACTTC
NA,NA,TRBJ2-3,TRBV6-1,CASSLFLSDTQYF,TGTGCCAGCAGTCTATTTCTTTCAGATACGCAGTATTTT
TRBD1,once,TRBJ1-2,TRBV6-5,CASSSRTGSVGGYTF,TGTGCCAGCAGTTCCCGGACAGGGTCGGTTGGTGGCTACACCTTC
NA,few,TRBJ2-3,TRBV6-1,CASSEADTQYF,TGTGCCAGCAGTGAAGCAGATACGCAGTATTTT
NA,NA,TRBJ2-7,TRBV7-9,CASSPTQGDEQYF,TGTGCCAGCAGCCCTACACAGGGCGACGAGCAGTACTTC
TRBD2,once,TRBJ2-7,TRBV27,CASSFRSGRAYEQYF,TGTGCCAGCAGTTTTAGAAGCGGGAGGGCCTACGAGCAGTACTTC
NA,NA,TRBJ2-5,TRBV29-1,CSSGQYQETQYF,TGCAGCTCTGGGCAGTACCAAGAGACCCAGTACTTC
NA,NA,TRBJ2-7,TRBV27,CASSLAGTYEQYF,TGTGCCAGCAGTTTAGCCGGGACCTACGAGCAGTACTTC
NA,NA,TRBJ2-7,TRBV7-9,CASSPGGQLTYEQYF,TGTGCCAGCAGCCCGGGAGGACAGCTCACCTACGAGCAGTACTTC
NA,NA,TRBJ2-1,TRBV7-3,CASSLHYEVGFYNEQFF,TGTGCCAGCAGCCTCCATTATGAGGTGGGATTTTACAATGAGCAGTTCTTC
TRBD1,NA,TRBJ2-7,TRBV19,CASSAGRGRSEQYF,TGTGCCAGTAGTGCCGGCAGGGGGCGCAGCGAGCAGTACTTC
NA,medium-sized,TRBJ1-4,TRBV28,CASSPPRQGSEKLFF,TGTGCCAGCAGTCCTCCCCGCCAGGGAAGCGAAAAACTGTTTTTT
NA,NA,TRBJ1-6,TRBV6-5,CASFALSGVNSPLHF,TGTGCCAGCTTTGCCCTTAGCGGAGTTAATTCACCCCTCCACTTT
NA,NA,TRBJ2-7,TRBV6-5,CASSYFHNQEQYF,TGTGCCAGCAGTTACTTTCATAATCAGGAGCAGTACTTC
NA,NA,TRBJ2-2,TRBV2,CASSEEGNTGELFF,TGTGCCAGCAGTGAAGAGGGTAACACCGGGGAGCTGTTTTTT
TRBD2,once,TRBJ2-1,TRBV30,CAWSLGTSVSYNEQFF,TGTGCCTGGAGCCTTGGGACTAGCGTCTCCTACAATGAGCAGTTCTTC
NA,NA,TRBJ2-7,TRBV5-5,CASSPRAGQYYEQYF,TGTGCCAGCAGCCCTCGGGCAGGACAATACTACGAGCAGTACTTC
NA,NA,TRBJ2-6,TRBV7-3,CASSLNSGANVLTF,TGTGCCAGCAGCTTAAACTCTGGGGCCAACGTCCTGACTTTC
NA,NA,TRBJ1-2,TRBV30,CAWSEQGLDYGYTF,TGTGCCTGGAGTGAACAGGGTTTAGACTATGGCTACACCTTC
TRBD2,NA,TRBJ2-7,TRBV11-2,CASSPGRREGRYEQYF,TGTGCCAGCAGCCCCGGACGGCGGGAGGGCCGCTACGAGCAGTACTTC
NA,NA,TRBJ2-7,TRBV11-2,CASSLDPLGQGSHEQYF,TGTGCCAGCAGCCTAGATCCCCTGGGCCAGGGGTCACACGAGCAGTACTTC
NA,NA,TRBJ1-1,TRBV27,CASRVRGYTMNTEAFF,TGTGCCAGCAGGGTTCGGGGTTACACGATGAACACTGAAGCTTTCTTT
NA,NA,TRBJ2-5,TRBV18,CASSSGVIQETQYF,TGTGCCAGCTCATCCGGGGTAATCCAAGAGACCCAGTACTTC
NA,NA,TRBJ2-1,TRBV9,CASSGRGLIF,TGTGCCAGCAGCGGGAGGGGACTGATCTTC
NA,NA,TRBJ1-1,TRBV30,CAWSPQGYTEAFF,TGTGCCTGGAGCCCCCAGGGGTACACTGAAGCTTTCTTT
NA,NA,TRBJ1-1,TRBV28,CASSDFLRGTEAFF,TGTGCCAGCAGTGATTTTTTACGGGGCACTGAAGCTTTCTTT
NA,NA,TRBJ2-7,TRBV11-2,CASSLSPSYEQYF,TGTGCCAGCAGTCTATCGCCTAGCTACGAGCAGTACTTC
NA,NA,TRBJ1-4,TRBV29-1,CSVLATWDEKLFF,TGCAGCGTACTCGCCACGTGGGATGAAAAACTGTTTTTT
NA,NA,TRBJ2-4,TRBV7-9,CASSPQGGTNIQYF,TGTGCCAGCAGCCCACAGGGGGGGACGAACATTCAGTACTTC
TRBD1,NA,TRBJ2-2,TRBV13,CASSLTGGTGELFF,TGTGCCAGCAGCTTAACAGGGGGAACCGGGGAGCTGTTTTTT
TRBD1,NA,TRBJ1-6,TRBV9,CASSVGGGWNSPLHF,TGTGCCAGCAGCGTAGGAGGGGGCTGGAATTCACCCCTCCACTTT
TRBD2,NA,TRBJ2-7,TRBV28,CASDSTSGEQYF,TGTGCCAGCGACTCCACTAGCGGTGAGCAGTACTTC
TRBD1,NA,TRBJ1-5,TRBV28,CASGSGGSNQPQHF,TGTGCCAGCGGATCAGGGGGCAGCAATCAGCCCCAGCATTTT
NA,once,TRBJ2-3,TRBV7-9,CASSAHWTPVSDTQYF,TGTGCCAGCAGCGCACACTGGACACCCGTTTCAGATACGCAGTATTTT
TRBD1,NA,TRBJ2-1,TRBV5-4,CASSLDRGNYNEQFF,TGTGCCAGCAGCTTGGACAGGGGAAACTACAATGAGCAGTTCTTC
NA,NA,TRBJ2-2,TRBV5-8,CASSLGLATTGELFF,TGTGCCAGCAGTCTCGGGCTAGCGACCACCGGGGAGCTGTTTTTT
NA,NA,TRBJ2-3,TRBV5-1,CASSLLPTDTQYF,TGCGCCAGCAGCTTACTCCCCACAGATACGCAGTATTTT
NA,NA,TRBJ2-5,TRBV7-3,CASSPGGGVWRETQYF,TGTGCCAGCTCCCCCGGAGGGGGCGTGTGGAGGGAGACCCAGTACTTC
NA,NA,TRBJ2-3,TRBV19,CASSMSRGITDTQYF,TGTGCCAGTAGTATGTCGAGGGGGATCACAGATACGCAGTATTTT
TRBD1,NA,TRBJ2-7,TRBV6-6,CASSAGTGGGEQYF,TGTGCCAGCAGTGCCGGGACAGGGGGCGGCGAGCAGTACTTC